Shown below are 21 T cell receptor beta chains from a single sample sequenced in a study of T cells in Graves' hyperthyroidism and ophthalmopathy. Amplification targeted TCR beta CDR3 regions from RNA transcripts. The HTBI primer set was used in a first-round RT-PCR of the TCR CDR3. TCRdb analysed the multiplex PCR reads with MiXCR anew, one entry per CDR3 protein. The table shows a few hundred thousand distinct CDR3 sequences, with roughly 14% occurring only once. The sequenced material came from blood. These receptors all come from a woman aged 18-30 years with Graves' hyperthyroidism.

This chain joins TRBV29-1 and TRBJ1-2; 7 bases fit TRBD1. The V and J ends lost 2 bases and 7 bases, in that order; junction bases with no gene match: 13. The CDR3 sequence is 15 residues long. Germline assignment: CDR1 SQVTM and CDR2 ANQGSEA. The CDR3 here is CSVEKTGQEGTGYTF. The DNA of the CDR3 is TGCAGCGTTGAAAAAACCGGACAGGAGGGAACTGGCTACACCTTC.

The gene calls are TRBV4-1 and TRBJ2-3; 10 bases agree with TRBD1. Germline CDR1 is MGHRA and CDR2 is YSYEKL. With V trimmed by 4 bases and J by 3 bases, 7 bases remained unmatched. The CDR3 totals 16 residues. The DNA for the CDR3 is TGCGCCAGCAGCCCGACAGGGGGCTTAGGGACAGATACGCAGTATTTT. The encoded protein is CASSPTGGLGTDTQYF.

The sample holds many counts of this clonotype. V usage is TRBV7-8 and J usage is TRBJ1-3; a weak D match, TRBD1 (6 bases). CDR3 length: 15 residues. The V and J ends lost 4 bases and 5 bases respectively, with 15 bases between them. Per the germline V gene, CDR1 is SGHVS and CDR2 is FQNEAQ. The CDR3 region has the DNA TGTGCCAGCAGCTCCCCGGGGGGGCGTCGAAACACCATATATTTT. Translating it yields CASSSPGGRRNTIYF.

There are a few counts of this clonotype. The J gene is TRBJ2-1, the V gene TRBV30; 9 bases fit TRBD2. The germline V gene has CDR1 GTSNPN and CDR2 SVGIG (reference sequence). This CDR3 comprises 15 residues. With 3 bases clipped from V and 2 bases from J, the junction kept 5 bases outside the gene matches. The CDR3: CAWRAASGAYNEQFF. The CDR3 DNA sequence: TGTGCCTGGAGGGCGGCTAGCGGGGCCTACAATGAGCAGTTCTTC. The complete variable domain, with remaining parts taken from reference TRBV30 and TRBJ2-1, reads SQTIHQWPATLVQPVGSPLSLECTVEGTSNPNLYWYRQAAGRGLQLLFYSVGIGQISSEVPQNLSASRPQDRQFILSSKKLLLSDSGFYLCAWRAASGAYNEQFFGPGTRLTVL.

A single count supports this clonotype. The rearrangement joins TRBV3-1 to TRBJ1-3, with D unclear. V lost 2 bases and J 0 bases, leaving 8 bases between the germline ends. Per the germline V gene, CDR1 is LGHDT and CDR2 is YNNKEL (reference sequence). CDR3 length equals 15 residues. The CDR3 reads CASSQPKVSGNTIYF. The CDR3 DNA sequence: TGTGCCAGCAGCCAACCTAAAGTCTCTGGAAACACCATATATTTT.

V usage is TRBV5-6 and J usage is TRBJ2-7; no firm D call. The ends were cut back, 1 base at V and 3 bases at J, with 11 bases in the middle. Germline V lookup: CDR1 SGHDT, CDR2 YYEEEE. The CDR3 is made up of 14 amino acids. The CDR3 DNA sequence: TGTGCCAGCAGCTTGATGTATTCCTACTACGAGCAGTACTTC. Translated: CASSLMYSYYEQYF.

This clonotype has a count of ten or more. This rearrangement joins TRBV9 to TRBJ1-2; TRBD1 matches at 9 bases. Trimming removed 3 bases from V and 5 bases from J; junction bases left unmatched: 5. This CDR3 has 14 amino acids. Germline values: CDR1 SGDLS, CDR2 YYNGEE. CDR3 loop: CASSARDRVYGYTF. The DNA for the CDR3 is TGTGCCAGCAGCGCCCGGGACAGGGTGTATGGCTACACCTTC.

This clonotype was seen at least ten times. The chain has TRBV20-1 and TRBJ2-7; 15 positions match TRBD2. Germline V gene lookup returns CDR1 DFQATT and CDR2 SNEGSKA (reference sequence). The V and J ends lost 6 bases and 3 bases, in that order; junction bases with no gene match: 12. This CDR3 is 17 amino acids long. The CDR3 sequence: CSALGTSGRLSDYEQYF. The CDR3, as DNA: TGCAGTGCCCTCGGGACTAGCGGGAGGCTTTCCGACTACGAGCAGTACTTC.

Ten or more counts support this clonotype. The gene calls are TRBV24-1 and TRBJ2-5, with TRBD1 matching over 9 bases. This CDR3 contains 14 residues. CDR1 is KGHDR and CDR2 is SFDVKD in the germline V gene. V trimming: 10 bases; J trimming: 3 bases; junction bases outside the gene matches: 8. This CDR3 reads CATQGASREETQYF. The CDR3 DNA sequence: TGTGCCACACAGGGGGCTTCACGGGAAGAGACCCAGTACTTC.

In its sample, this clonotype was seen many times. This rearrangement joins TRBV3-1 to TRBJ2-5; TRBD2 might be the D (6 bases). The ends were cut back, 7 bases at V and 5 bases at J, with 20 bases in the middle. This CDR3 is 15 amino acids long. Germline V lookup: CDR1 LGHDT, CDR2 YNNKEL (reference sequence). The CDR3 DNA reads TGTGCCAGCACCGTAGACGGGGGTAGCCGCGAGACCCAGTACTTC. It codes for CASTVDGGSRETQYF.

V usage is TRBV10-3 and J usage is TRBJ1-4, with no clear D. Deletions cut 3 bases from V and 0 bases from J, with 8 bases between. This CDR3 is 15 amino acids long. The germline CDR1 and CDR2 sequences are ENHRY and SYGVKD. CDR3 DNA: TGTGCCATCAGTGATGGGATATCAACTAATGAAAAACTGTTTTTT. Its translation is CAISDGISTNEKLFF.

This clonotype was seen more than once but under ten times. The CDR3 DNA reads as TGCAGCGTTGAAAGGGTCGCTGGAAACACCATATATTTT. Amino acid sequence: CSVERVAGNTIYF. The rearrangement joins TRBV29-1 to TRBJ1-3; D is undetermined. The CDR3 has 13 residues. The V gene lost 2 bases and the J gene lost 2 bases, with 7 bases spanning the gap. The V gene's germline CDR1 is SQVTM and CDR2 ANQGSEA.

The CDR3 DNA reads TGTGCCAGCAGTTATAAGCGGACCCAGTACTTC. Translation gives CASSYKRTQYF. The chain is built from TRBV6-1 and TRBJ2-5, with no clear D. The CDR3 is 11 amino acids. Looked up from germline, CDR1 is MNHNS and CDR2 is SASEGT. V lost 5 bases to trimming and J lost 7 bases, with 8 bases between them.

About this clonotype: One end of the junction does not line up with germline, which may come from a read error. This rearrangement joins TRBV5-1 to TRBJ2-1; tentative D call: TRBD2 (6 bases). The germline CDR1 and CDR2 sequences are SGHRS and YFSETQ. The CDR3 contains 15 residues. The CDR3 bases are TGTGCCAGCAGCGTATCCGGACCAGCGGGCCATGAGCAGTTCTTC. Protein: CASSVSGPAGHEQFF.

The chain links TRBV18 to TRBJ1-1; perhaps TRBD1 as D (5 bases). Germline V gene data show CDR1 as KGHSH and CDR2 as LQKENI. The CDR3 is 12 residues long. The V end was cut by 4 bases, the J end by 6 bases, with 9 bases between. The CDR3 loop is CASSRWGAEAFF. DNA for the CDR3: TGTGCCAGCTCACGGTGGGGGGCTGAAGCTTTCTTT.

This clonotype was counted only a few times. V is TRBV19 and J is TRBJ2-7; tentative D call: TRBD2 (5 bases). The CDR3 spans 12 residues. Germline V gene sequence: CDR1 LNHDA, CDR2 SQIVND (reference sequence). Between the trimmed V and J ends, which lost 11 bases and 1 base, there was a span of 12 bases. The CDR3 sequence is CAVVGVSYEQYF. CDR3 DNA: TGTGCCGTCGTCGGGGTTTCCTACGAGCAGTACTTC.

This clonotype was observed a handful of times. The rearrangement links TRBV14 to TRBJ2-1, with TRBD2 matching over 11 bases. There are 14 residues in the CDR3. The V segment lost 0 bases and the J segment 13 bases; nucleotides outside the gene matches: 5. Germline CDR1 and CDR2: SGHDN and FVKESK. The CDR3 loop reads CASSQEVAGGPQFF. The CDR3, as DNA: TGTGCCAGCAGCCAAGAAGTAGCGGGGGGGCCTCAGTTCTTC.

This clonotype was observed a handful of times. This chain connects TRBV9 to TRBJ2-1; D is perhaps TRBD1 or TRBD2 (5 bases each). The CDR3 consists of 13 residues. Germline CDR1 is SGDLS and CDR2 is YYNGEE. V was cut by 4 bases and J by 9 bases, with 14 bases left in between. CDR3 sequence reads: CASSPSGDVEQFF. The CDR3 DNA follows: TGTGCCAGCAGCCCAAGTGGGGACGTTGAGCAGTTCTTC. Based on the CDR3 plus reference TRBV9 and TRBJ2-1, the full variable domain is DSGVTQTPKHLITATGQRVTLRCSPRSGDLSVYWYQQSLDQGLQFLIQYYNGEERAKGNILERFSAQQFPDLHSELNLSSLELGDSALYFCASSPSGDVEQFFGPGTRLTVL.

This clonotype has just a few counts. This sequence joins TRBV7-2 and TRBJ2-2; 7 nucleotides agree with TRBD2. Germline V gives CDR1 SGHTA, CDR2 FQGNSA. The CDR3 runs 14 residues. Trimming took 2 bases from V and 4 from J; bases not matched to a gene: 1. This CDR3 is CASSLTSVTGELFF. CDR3 in DNA: TGTGCCAGCAGCTTAACTAGCGTCACCGGGGAGCTGTTTTTT.

This clonotype was seen a few times. The chain joins TRBV12-3 or TRBV12-4 to TRBJ1-2; possible D gene TRBD1, 5 bases. Trimming removed 2 bases at V and 7 bases at J, with 20 bases between. The CDR3 loop spans 16 amino acids. CDR3 residues: CASSLRGSSSGLGYTF. For the CDR3, the DNA is TGTGCCAGCAGTTTAAGGGGCAGCTCCTCGGGACTTGGCTACACCTTC.

This clonotype has a count of ten or more. This chain uses TRBV20-1 with TRBJ2-1; D perhaps matches TRBD2 (6 bases). Trimming took 3 bases from V and 8 from J, leaving 20 bases between them. CDR3 size: 15 residues. From germline, CDR1 is DFQATT and CDR2 SNEGSKA (reference sequence). The CDR3, as DNA: TGCAGTGCTAGCCGGGGGACGTCTAGGGGAGATGAGCAGTTCTTC. Amino acids: CSASRGTSRGDEQFF.